Listed below are T cell receptor beta chains from one sample, sequenced in a study of cytomegalovirus exposure and HLA in healthy donors. TCRdb's copy holds only in-frame clones and misses some; the assay was immunoSEQ multiplex PCR. The sample has some 190,000 clones, roughly 78% seen once. The sample was PBMCs. Receptors were obtained from a woman in her twenties or thirties in good health and CMV-seronegative. CDR3s include the opening cysteine and the closing phenylalanine or tryptophan. A D gene is named only where the DNA matches it firmly. Clone size, where shown, is once, few, many, or a class for clones that have expanded.

d_call,clone_size,v_call,j_call,cdr3_aa,cdr3_nt
TRBD2,.,TRBV7-9,TRBJ2-1,CASSPTGGGALLEQFF,TGTGCCAGCAGCCCAACAGGCGGGGGGGCCTTGCTTGAGCAGTTCTTC
.,once,TRBV5-1,TRBJ2-3,CASSLQGTDTQYF,TGCGCCAGCAGTTTACAGGGCACAGATACGCAGTATTTT
.,.,TRBV30,TRBJ1-5,CAWGSLSGYSNQPQHF,TGTGCCTGGGGCTCTCTCTCGGGGTATAGCAATCAGCCCCAGCATTTT
.,.,TRBV4-1,TRBJ2-5,CASSPLGGPETQYF,TGCGCCAGCAGCCCTCTGGGGGGGCCGGAGACCCAGTACTTC
TRBD1,.,TRBV6-1,TRBJ2-7,CASSGRQGFSYEQYF,TGTGCCAGCAGCGGAAGACAGGGATTCTCCTACGAGCAGTACTTC
TRBD1,few,TRBV6-1,TRBJ2-7,CASSVDRGYEQYF,TGTGCCAGCAGTGTAGACAGGGGTTACGAGCAGTACTTC
.,few,TRBV25-1,TRBJ1-2,CASSERTVNYGYTF,TGTGCCAGCAGTGAGAGGACAGTTAACTATGGCTACACCTTC
.,.,TRBV7-3,TRBJ2-1,CASSRGGRINEQFF,TGTGCCAGCAGCCGCGGTGGGAGGATCAATGAGCAGTTCTTC
TRBD1,.,TRBV5-1,TRBJ2-1,CASTPTGGSYNEQFF,TGCGCCAGCACCCCGACAGGGGGCTCCTACAATGAGCAGTTCTTC
TRBD1,.,TRBV10-3,TRBJ2-1,CAISEGQGGTSGQFF,TGTGCCATCAGTGAGGGACAGGGGGGTACCTCTGGGCAGTTCTTC
.,few,TRBV4-1,TRBJ1-6,CASSQMGGIGNSPLHF,TGCGCCAGCAGCCAAATGGGGGGGATTGGGAATTCACCCCTCCACTTT
.,.,TRBV6-5,TRBJ1-1,CASSPSGYTEAFF,TGTGCCAGCAGCCCCTCAGGGTACACTGAAGCTTTCTTT
TRBD2,.,TRBV6-1,TRBJ2-5,CASTRSGDQETQYF,TGTGCCAGCACCCGAAGCGGGGATCAAGAGACCCAGTACTTC
TRBD1,.,TRBV2,TRBJ1-2,CASSEGTGGLYGYTF,TGTGCCAGCAGTGAGGGGACAGGGGGCCTCTATGGCTACACCTTC
.,.,TRBV5-5,TRBJ2-7,CASSSSTFSISYEQYF,TGTGCCAGCAGCTCGTCGACATTCTCGATCTCTTACGAGCAGTACTTC
TRBD2,.,TRBV7-2,TRBJ2-1,CASSSRLASNEQFF,TGTGCCAGCAGCTCCCGACTAGCATCCAATGAGCAGTTCTTC
TRBD1,.,TRBV9,TRBJ2-5,CASSVALDREETQYF,TGTGCCAGCAGCGTAGCTTTGGACAGGGAGGAGACCCAGTACTTC
TRBD1,few,TRBV11-2,TRBJ2-3,CASRFRGKGAQDTQYF,TGTGCCAGCAGATTCAGGGGCAAGGGGGCCCAGGATACGCAGTATTTT
.,.,TRBV9,TRBJ2-5,CASSAKGDVGTETQYF,TGTGCCAGCAGCGCCAAGGGGGACGTAGGGACCGAGACCCAGTACTTC
.,.,TRBV5-1,TRBJ2-3,CASRWDTHTDTQYF,TGCGCCAGCAGATGGGACACCCACACAGATACGCAGTATTTT
.,.,TRBV14,TRBJ2-6,CASSRPGAISGANVLTF,TGTGCCAGCAGCCGTCCAGGGGCGATCTCTGGGGCCAACGTCCTGACTTTC
.,.,TRBV27,TRBJ2-7,CASSLNTLTSYEQYF,TGTGCCAGCAGTTTAAACACACTAACCTCCTACGAGCAGTACTTC
TRBD1,.,TRBV7-6,TRBJ2-1,CASSLVLGQETDNEQFF,TGTGCCAGCAGCTTAGTGCTGGGACAGGAGACGGACAATGAGCAGTTCTTC
.,.,TRBV27,TRBJ1-4,CASSFKLLTANEKLFF,TGTGCCAGCAGTTTCAAGCTATTGACAGCTAATGAAAAACTGTTTTTT
.,once,TRBV9,TRBJ1-1,CASSSPGFSAFF,TGTGCCAGCAGCTCACCGGGTTTTTCGGCTTTCTTT
.,.,TRBV6-1,TRBJ1-6,CASSEGEGSYNSPLHF,TGTGCCAGCAGTGAAGGGGAGGGGTCCTATAATTCACCCCTCCACTTT
.,.,TRBV5-1,TRBJ2-3,CASSWIGVRTDTQYF,TGCGCCAGCAGCTGGATCGGGGTTCGTACAGATACGCAGTATTTT
TRBD1,.,TRBV5-1,TRBJ2-2,CASSLQGTVGELFF,TGCGCCAGCAGCTTACAGGGGACGGTCGGGGAGCTGTTTTTT
.,.,TRBV30,TRBJ1-2,CAWSVLGGSGYTF,TGTGCCTGGAGTGTACTAGGAGGGTCGGGCTACACTTTC
.,.,TRBV25-1,TRBJ1-1,CASSDDREYTEAFF,TGTGCCAGCAGTGATGACAGAGAATACACTGAAGCTTTCTTT
.,.,TRBV28,TRBJ1-1,CASSLQRQSQNTEAFF,TGTGCCAGCAGTTTACAGAGACAGAGCCAGAACACTGAAGCTTTCTTT
.,.,TRBV11-2,TRBJ1-1,CASSLGPFRTEAFF,TGTGCCAGCAGCTTAGGGCCCTTCCGCACTGAAGCTTTCTTT
TRBD1,.,TRBV6-5,TRBJ1-2,CASSYSQGTGDYGYTF,TGTGCCAGCAGTTACTCCCAGGGGACAGGGGACTATGGCTACACCTTC
TRBD2,.,TRBV2,TRBJ2-5,CASSTSGGAGKTQYF,TGTGCCAGCTCGACTAGCGGGGGGGCAGGAAAGACCCAGTACTTC
.,.,TRBV27,TRBJ2-2,CASSYQVPGELFF,TGTGCCAGCAGTTACCAGGTGCCCGGGGAGCTGTTTTTT
TRBD1,.,TRBV30,TRBJ2-2,CAWGQGTGELFF,TGTGCCTGGGGACAGGGTACCGGGGAGCTGTTTTTT